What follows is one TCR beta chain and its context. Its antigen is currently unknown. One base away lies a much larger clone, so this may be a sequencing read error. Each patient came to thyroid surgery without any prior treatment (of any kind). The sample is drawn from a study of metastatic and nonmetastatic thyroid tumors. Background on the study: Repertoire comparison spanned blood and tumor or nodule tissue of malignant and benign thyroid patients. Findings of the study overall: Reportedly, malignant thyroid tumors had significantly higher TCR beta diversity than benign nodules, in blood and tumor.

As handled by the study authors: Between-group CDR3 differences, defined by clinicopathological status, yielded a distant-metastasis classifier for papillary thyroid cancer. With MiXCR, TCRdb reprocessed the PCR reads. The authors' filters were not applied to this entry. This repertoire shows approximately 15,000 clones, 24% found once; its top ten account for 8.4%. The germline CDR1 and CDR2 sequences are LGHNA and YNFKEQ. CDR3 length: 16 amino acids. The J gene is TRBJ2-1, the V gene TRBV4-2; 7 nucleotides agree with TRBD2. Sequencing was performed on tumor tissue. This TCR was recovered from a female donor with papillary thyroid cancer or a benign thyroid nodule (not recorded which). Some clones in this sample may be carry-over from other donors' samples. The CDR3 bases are TGTGCCAGCATCCAATACTTAAGCGGGGCCGGCAATGAGCAGTTCTTC. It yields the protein CASIQYLSGAGNEQFF.